A selection of T cell receptor beta chains follows, all from one sample in a study of blood T cell repertoires in COVID-19. Only in-frame clones appear in the TCRdb table, and some are missing; sequencing was by immunoSEQ multiplex PCR. Of about 320,000 clones in the sample, about 85% were seen once. Sequencing used PBMCs or T cells enriched from blood (not recorded which). These receptors all come from a woman in her 30s who had recovered from COVID-19. Both conserved end residues are part of each CDR3. A D gene is named only where the DNA matches it firmly. A row's size may be missing; if present it is once, few, many or a size class.

V gene: TRBV29-1
CDR3 length: 14
clone size: -
D gene: TRBD1
J gene: TRBJ2-5
CDR3 DNA: TGCAGCGTTGAAAAGTGGACAGGGCAAGAGACCCAGTACTTC
CDR3 protein: CSVEKWTGQETQYF

V gene: TRBV28
CDR3 length: 15
clone size: -
D gene: TRBD1
J gene: TRBJ2-7
CDR3 DNA: TGTGCCAGCAGTTCCCCGGGACAGGCCTCCTACGAGCAGTACTTC
CDR3 protein: CASSSPGQASYEQYF

V gene: TRBV6-2/TRBV6-3
CDR3 length: 15
clone size: -
D gene: -
J gene: TRBJ2-3
CDR3 DNA: TGTGCCAGCAGCCGCACAACGGGTCGCACAGATACGCAGTATTTT
CDR3 protein: CASSRTTGRTDTQYF

V gene: TRBV18
CDR3 length: 14
clone size: -
D gene: -
J gene: TRBJ1-2
CDR3 DNA: TGTGCCAGCTCACCACGAGGGGGGGCCTATGGCTACACCTTC
CDR3 protein: CASSPRGGAYGYTF

V gene: TRBV29-1
CDR3 length: 15
clone size: -
D gene: TRBD2
J gene: TRBJ2-1
CDR3 DNA: TGCAGCGCCCAGTTTCGGGGGGGGGCTTCCAATGAGCAGTTCTTC
CDR3 protein: CSAQFRGGASNEQFF

V gene: TRBV6-5
CDR3 length: 15
clone size: once
D gene: -
J gene: TRBJ1-2
CDR3 DNA: TGTGCCAGCAGTTACTCCTCCGGAGCTAACTATGGCTACACCTTC
CDR3 protein: CASSYSSGANYGYTF

V gene: TRBV9
CDR3 length: 15
clone size: -
D gene: TRBD1
J gene: TRBJ1-6
CDR3 DNA: TGTGCCAGCAGCGTAACGACAGGGAACGGTTCACCCCTCCACTTT
CDR3 protein: CASSVTTGNGSPLHF

V gene: TRBV7-3
CDR3 length: 20
clone size: -
D gene: TRBD1
J gene: TRBJ2-7
CDR3 DNA: TGTGCCAGCCCCCAACAAGCCGGGACAGGGAGTCGCCGGCCAACCTACGAGCAGTACTTC
CDR3 protein: CASPQQAGTGSRRPTYEQYF

V gene: TRBV4-3
CDR3 length: 14
clone size: once
D gene: -
J gene: TRBJ1-1
CDR3 DNA: TGCGCCAGCAGCCAAGGCCGCGTGTCGACTGAAGCTTTCTTT
CDR3 protein: CASSQGRVSTEAFF

V gene: TRBV11-2
CDR3 length: 14
clone size: -
D gene: -
J gene: TRBJ1-1
CDR3 DNA: TGTGCCAGCAGGGGGGGTTCCCTGAACACTGAAGCTTTCTTT
CDR3 protein: CASRGGSLNTEAFF

V gene: TRBV5-1
CDR3 length: 15
clone size: -
D gene: TRBD1
J gene: TRBJ2-1
CDR3 DNA: TGCGCCAGCAGCTCAAGGACAGGTTCCTACAATGAGCAGTTCTTC
CDR3 protein: CASSSRTGSYNEQFF

V gene: TRBV5-8
CDR3 length: 15
clone size: -
D gene: -
J gene: TRBJ2-1
CDR3 DNA: TGTGCCAGCAGCATGGACAGCCGCTCTTACAATGAGCAGTTCTTC
CDR3 protein: CASSMDSRSYNEQFF

V gene: TRBV7-2
CDR3 length: 13
clone size: -
D gene: -
J gene: TRBJ1-5
CDR3 DNA: TGTGCCAGCAGCTTATTTATCAATCAGCCCCAGCATTTT
CDR3 protein: CASSLFINQPQHF

V gene: TRBV5-1
CDR3 length: 16
clone size: -
D gene: -
J gene: TRBJ1-1
CDR3 DNA: TGCGCCAGCAGCTTAGTGGACGGACACTGGAACACTGAAGCTTTCTTT
CDR3 protein: CASSLVDGHWNTEAFF

V gene: TRBV6-5
CDR3 length: 14
clone size: -
D gene: TRBD1
J gene: TRBJ1-6
CDR3 DNA: TGTGCCAGCATGCGGACAGGGGGGAAGTCACCCCTCCACTTT
CDR3 protein: CASMRTGGKSPLHF

V gene: TRBV12-3/TRBV12-4
CDR3 length: 13
clone size: -
D gene: TRBD1
J gene: TRBJ1-4
CDR3 DNA: TGTGCCAGCAGCCGACAGGGCAGCAGGGAACTGTTTTTT
CDR3 protein: CASSRQGSRELFF

V gene: TRBV5-1
CDR3 length: 15
clone size: -
D gene: -
J gene: TRBJ2-1
CDR3 DNA: TGCGCCAGCAGCCCCGGGACACAAAGATACAATGAGCAGTTCTTC
CDR3 protein: CASSPGTQRYNEQFF

V gene: TRBV4-1
CDR3 length: 15
clone size: -
D gene: TRBD1
J gene: TRBJ2-7
CDR3 DNA: TGCGCCAGCAGCCACCGGGACAGGGTAGGTCTCGAGCAGTACTTC
CDR3 protein: CASSHRDRVGLEQYF

V gene: TRBV2
CDR3 length: 11
clone size: few
D gene: -
J gene: TRBJ1-1
CDR3 DNA: TGTGCCAGCAGTGAAACAGGGATGGCTTTCTTT
CDR3 protein: CASSETGMAFF

V gene: TRBV7-9
CDR3 length: 15
clone size: once
D gene: -
J gene: TRBJ1-2
CDR3 DNA: TGTGCCAGCAGCTCCCCCTACGAGCTGGAGGATGGCTACACCTTC
CDR3 protein: CASSSPYELEDGYTF

V gene: TRBV19
CDR3 length: 14
clone size: -
D gene: TRBD2
J gene: TRBJ2-5
CDR3 DNA: TGTGCCAGCCAACTAGCGGGGGTCCAAGGGACCCAGTACTTC
CDR3 protein: CASQLAGVQGTQYF

V gene: TRBV5-1
CDR3 length: 15
clone size: -
D gene: -
J gene: TRBJ1-2
CDR3 DNA: TGCGCCAGCAGCTTGGCCGGGGGAGAAAACTATGGCTACACCTTC
CDR3 protein: CASSLAGGENYGYTF

V gene: TRBV12-3/TRBV12-4
CDR3 length: 13
clone size: once
D gene: -
J gene: TRBJ2-7
CDR3 DNA: TGTGCCAGCAGTTCCCAGGGTTTGGGAGAGCAGTACTTC
CDR3 protein: CASSSQGLGEQYF

V gene: TRBV6-5
CDR3 length: 13
clone size: -
D gene: -
J gene: TRBJ1-1
CDR3 DNA: TGTGCCAGCAGAGGACAATCGAACACTGAAGCTTTCTTT
CDR3 protein: CASRGQSNTEAFF

V gene: TRBV11-2
CDR3 length: 13
clone size: few
D gene: -
J gene: TRBJ1-2
CDR3 DNA: TGTGCCAGCAGCTTTACAACAGCTTATGGCTACACCTTC
CDR3 protein: CASSFTTAYGYTF

V gene: TRBV13
CDR3 length: 15
clone size: -
D gene: -
J gene: TRBJ1-5
CDR3 DNA: TGTGCCAGCAGAGTGGGAGGGAGTAGCAATCAGCCCCAGCATTTT
CDR3 protein: CASRVGGSSNQPQHF

V gene: TRBV6-4
CDR3 length: 15
clone size: -
D gene: TRBD1
J gene: TRBJ1-6
CDR3 DNA: TGTGCCAGCAGTGACTCTGACAGGGATGATTCACCCCTCCACTTT
CDR3 protein: CASSDSDRDDSPLHF

V gene: TRBV7-9
CDR3 length: 16
clone size: -
D gene: TRBD1
J gene: TRBJ2-5
CDR3 DNA: TGTGCCAGCAGTCAGGTCGGGGGGACAGGGCGAGAGACCCAGTACTTC
CDR3 protein: CASSQVGGTGRETQYF

V gene: TRBV5-6
CDR3 length: 15
clone size: -
D gene: -
J gene: TRBJ2-3
CDR3 DNA: TGTGCCAGCAGTCAAGGGGGCGGGGGCACAGATACGCAGTATTTT
CDR3 protein: CASSQGGGGTDTQYF

V gene: TRBV29-1
CDR3 length: 10
clone size: -
D gene: -
J gene: TRBJ2-5
CDR3 DNA: TGCAGCGTACGAGTGGAGACCCAGTACTTC
CDR3 protein: CSVRVETQYF

V gene: TRBV19
CDR3 length: 15
clone size: -
D gene: -
J gene: TRBJ1-3
CDR3 DNA: TGTGCCAGTAGTATAGGAGCAGGGAATATCAACACCATATATTTT
CDR3 protein: CASSIGAGNINTIYF

V gene: TRBV15
CDR3 length: 13
clone size: -
D gene: TRBD1
J gene: TRBJ1-2
CDR3 DNA: TGTGCCACTAGCGGGGACAGGGCTGAAGGCTACACCTTC
CDR3 protein: CATSGDRAEGYTF

V gene: TRBV9
CDR3 length: 13
clone size: -
D gene: TRBD1
J gene: TRBJ1-2
CDR3 DNA: TGTGCCAGCAGCGAGGGACAGGAGTATGGCTACACCTTC
CDR3 protein: CASSEGQEYGYTF

V gene: TRBV6-5
CDR3 length: 14
clone size: once
D gene: TRBD1
J gene: TRBJ1-2
CDR3 DNA: TGTGCCAGCAGTTACCGGACAGGGGCGGGTGGCTACACCTTC
CDR3 protein: CASSYRTGAGGYTF

V gene: TRBV27
CDR3 length: 16
clone size: -
D gene: -
J gene: TRBJ2-3
CDR3 DNA: TGTGCCAGCAGTTTATATTCTAGCGTGAGCACAGATACGCAGTATTTT
CDR3 protein: CASSLYSSVSTDTQYF

V gene: TRBV5-6
CDR3 length: 18
clone size: once
D gene: TRBD2
J gene: TRBJ2-3
CDR3 DNA: TGTGCCAGCAGCGGACTCAGGACTAGCCTAGGGGGCACAGATACGCAGTATTTT
CDR3 protein: CASSGLRTSLGGTDTQYF

V gene: TRBV5-1
CDR3 length: 14
clone size: -
D gene: TRBD1
J gene: TRBJ2-5
CDR3 DNA: TGCGCCAGCAGCCATGGGACAGTCCAAGAGACCCAGTACTTC
CDR3 protein: CASSHGTVQETQYF

V gene: TRBV5-1
CDR3 length: 14
clone size: few
D gene: TRBD2
J gene: TRBJ2-5
CDR3 DNA: TGCGCCAGCAGCCCGGTAGCGGGGAAAGAGACCCAGTACTTC
CDR3 protein: CASSPVAGKETQYF

V gene: TRBV2
CDR3 length: 14
clone size: -
D gene: -
J gene: TRBJ1-1
CDR3 DNA: TGTGCCAGCAGATACGGACACTTGAACACTGAAGCTTTCTTT
CDR3 protein: CASRYGHLNTEAFF

V gene: TRBV11-2
CDR3 length: 13
clone size: -
D gene: TRBD1
J gene: TRBJ1-1
CDR3 DNA: TGTGCCAGCAGCGTACAGGGGTACACTGAAGCTTTCTTT
CDR3 protein: CASSVQGYTEAFF

V gene: TRBV19
CDR3 length: 16
clone size: -
D gene: TRBD1
J gene: TRBJ1-4
CDR3 DNA: TGTGCCAGTAGGAGAACCGGGACAGGGGAGAGCGAAAAACTGTTTTTT
CDR3 protein: CASRRTGTGESEKLFF

V gene: TRBV29-1
CDR3 length: 13
clone size: -
D gene: -
J gene: TRBJ1-2
CDR3 DNA: TGCAGCGTTGATTTAGGCAGGGCCTATGGCTACACCTTC
CDR3 protein: CSVDLGRAYGYTF

V gene: TRBV5-6
CDR3 length: 14
clone size: -
D gene: TRBD1
J gene: TRBJ2-2
CDR3 DNA: TGTGCCAGCAGCTTCTTACAGGGGACCGGGGAGCTGTTTTTT
CDR3 protein: CASSFLQGTGELFF